This T cell receptor (beta chain) comes out of a study of T cell changes during pregnancy in multiple sclerosis. The CDR3 is 14 amino acids. Per the germline V gene, CDR1 is SEHNR and CDR2 is FQNEAQ (reference sequence). Deletions cut 3 bases from V and 1 base from J, with 9 bases between. Assay: immunoSEQ multiplex PCR; the TCRdb copy retains only in-frame clones and omits some. The sample includes tens of thousands of clones, about 91% of them seen just once. This material consisted of peripheral blood, taken before pregnancy. The chain couples TRBV7-9 to TRBJ2-5; D unresolved. The TCR sequence derives from a female donor with multiple sclerosis, enrolled in a pregnancy study. This CDR3 is CASSFVRSQETQYF. For the CDR3, the DNA is TGTGCCAGCAGCTTTGTACGGAGCCAAGAGACCCAGTACTTC. The complete variable domain, with remaining parts taken from reference TRBV7-9 and TRBJ2-5, reads DTGVSQNPRHKITKRGQNVTFRCDPISEHNRLYWYRQTLGQGPEFLTYFQNEAQLEKSRLLSDRFSAERPKGSFSTLEIQRTEQGDSAMYLCASSFVRSQETQYFGPGTRLLVL.